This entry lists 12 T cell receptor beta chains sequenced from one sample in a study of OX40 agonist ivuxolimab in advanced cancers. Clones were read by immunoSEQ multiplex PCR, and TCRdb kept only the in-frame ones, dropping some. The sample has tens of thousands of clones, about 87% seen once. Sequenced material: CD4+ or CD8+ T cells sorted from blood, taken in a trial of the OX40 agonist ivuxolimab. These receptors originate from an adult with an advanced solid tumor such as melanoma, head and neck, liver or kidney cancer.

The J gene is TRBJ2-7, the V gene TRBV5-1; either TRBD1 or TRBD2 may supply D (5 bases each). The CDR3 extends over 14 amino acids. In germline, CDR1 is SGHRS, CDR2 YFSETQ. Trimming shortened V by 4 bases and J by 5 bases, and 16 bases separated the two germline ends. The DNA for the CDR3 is TGCGCCAGCAGCACCGGGACGCCGTTTGACGAGCAGTACTTC. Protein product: CASSTGTPFDEQYF. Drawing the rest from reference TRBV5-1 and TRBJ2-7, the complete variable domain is KAGVTQTPRYLIKTRGQQVTLSCSPISGHRSVSWYQQTPGQGLQFLFEYFSETQRNKGNFPGRFSGRQFSNSRSEMNVSTLELGDSALYLCASSTGTPFDEQYFGPGTRLTVT.

The CDR3 here is CASSDRWVTGNTIYF. As DNA, the CDR3 is TGTGCCAGCAGTGATAGATGGGTAACTGGAAACACCATATATTTT. The chain recombines TRBV25-1 with TRBJ1-3; the D is unclear. With 3 bases removed from V and 2 bases from J, the gap between germline ends came to 11 bases. The V gene's germline CDR1 is MGHDK and CDR2 SYGVNS. The CDR3 is 15 residues long.

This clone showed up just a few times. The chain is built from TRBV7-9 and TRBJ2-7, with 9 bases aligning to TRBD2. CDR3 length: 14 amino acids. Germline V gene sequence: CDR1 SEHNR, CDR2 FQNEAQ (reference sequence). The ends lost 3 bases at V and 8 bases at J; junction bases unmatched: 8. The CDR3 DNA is TGTGCCAGCAGCTTTGGAGCGGGAGGTGAAAAGCAGTACTTC. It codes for CASSFGAGGEKQYF.

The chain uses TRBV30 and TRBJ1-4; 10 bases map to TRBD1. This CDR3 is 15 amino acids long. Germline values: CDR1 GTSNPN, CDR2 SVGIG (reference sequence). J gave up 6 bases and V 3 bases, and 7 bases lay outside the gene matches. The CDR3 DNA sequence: TGTGCCTGGAGATCAGGACAGGGGGAAGATGAAAAACTGTTTTTT. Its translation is CAWRSGQGEDEKLFF.

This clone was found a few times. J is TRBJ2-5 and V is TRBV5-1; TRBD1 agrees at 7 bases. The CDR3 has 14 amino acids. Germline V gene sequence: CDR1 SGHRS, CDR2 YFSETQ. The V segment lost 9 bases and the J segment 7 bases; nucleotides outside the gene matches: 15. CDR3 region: CATSQGDSGGTQYF. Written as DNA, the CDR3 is TGCGCCACCAGTCAGGGGGACAGCGGTGGGACCCAGTACTTC.

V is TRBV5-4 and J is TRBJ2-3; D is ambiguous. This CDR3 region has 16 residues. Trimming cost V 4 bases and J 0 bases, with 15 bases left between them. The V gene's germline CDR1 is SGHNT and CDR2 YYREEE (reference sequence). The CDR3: CASSPQPTLSTDTQYF. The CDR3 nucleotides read TGTGCCAGCAGCCCTCAACCGACACTCAGCACAGATACGCAGTATTTT.

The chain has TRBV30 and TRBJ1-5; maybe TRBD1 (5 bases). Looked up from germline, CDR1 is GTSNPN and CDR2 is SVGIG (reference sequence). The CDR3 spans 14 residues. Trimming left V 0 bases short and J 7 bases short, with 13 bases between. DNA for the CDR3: TGTGCCTGGAGTGTGGGGTCATGGGACCAGCCCCAGCATTTT. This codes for CAWSVGSWDQPQHF.

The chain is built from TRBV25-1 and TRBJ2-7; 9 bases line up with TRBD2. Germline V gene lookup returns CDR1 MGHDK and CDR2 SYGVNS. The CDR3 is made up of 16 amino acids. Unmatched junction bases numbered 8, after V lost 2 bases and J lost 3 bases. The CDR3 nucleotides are TGTGCCAGCAGTGAAGGTATAGCGGGAGCCTTCTACGAGCAGTACTTC. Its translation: CASSEGIAGAFYEQYF.

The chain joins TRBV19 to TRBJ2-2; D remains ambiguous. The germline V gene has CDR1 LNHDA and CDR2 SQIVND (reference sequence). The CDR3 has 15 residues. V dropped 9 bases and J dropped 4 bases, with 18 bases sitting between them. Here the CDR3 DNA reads TGTGCCAGCACTATGGGAAATGCTTTCACCGGGGAGCTGTTTTTT. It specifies CASTMGNAFTGELFF. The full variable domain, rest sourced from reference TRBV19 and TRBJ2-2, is DGGITQSPKYLFRKEGQNVTLSCEQNLNHDAMYWYRQDPGQGLRLIYYSQIVNDFQKGDIAEGYSVSREKKESFPLTVTSAQKNPTAFYLCASTMGNAFTGELFFGEGSRLTVL.

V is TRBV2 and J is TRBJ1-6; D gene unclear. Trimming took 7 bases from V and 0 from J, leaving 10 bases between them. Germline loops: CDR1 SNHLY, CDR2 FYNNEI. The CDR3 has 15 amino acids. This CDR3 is CASMDQLSYNSPLHF. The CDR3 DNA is TGTGCCAGCATGGACCAGCTCTCCTATAATTCACCCCTCCACTTT.

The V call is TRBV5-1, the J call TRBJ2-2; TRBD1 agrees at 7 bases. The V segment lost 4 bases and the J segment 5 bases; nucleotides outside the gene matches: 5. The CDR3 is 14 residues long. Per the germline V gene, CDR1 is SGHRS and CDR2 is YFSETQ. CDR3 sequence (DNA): TGCGCCAGCAGCGGAGGACAGGAGACCGGGGAGCTGTTTTTT. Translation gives CASSGGQETGELFF.

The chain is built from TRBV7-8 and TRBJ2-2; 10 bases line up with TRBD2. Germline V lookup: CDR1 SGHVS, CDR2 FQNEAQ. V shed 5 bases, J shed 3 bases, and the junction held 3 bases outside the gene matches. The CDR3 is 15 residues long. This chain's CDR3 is CASSPSGGDTGELFF. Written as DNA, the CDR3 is TGTGCCAGCAGCCCGAGCGGGGGGGACACCGGGGAGCTGTTTTTT.